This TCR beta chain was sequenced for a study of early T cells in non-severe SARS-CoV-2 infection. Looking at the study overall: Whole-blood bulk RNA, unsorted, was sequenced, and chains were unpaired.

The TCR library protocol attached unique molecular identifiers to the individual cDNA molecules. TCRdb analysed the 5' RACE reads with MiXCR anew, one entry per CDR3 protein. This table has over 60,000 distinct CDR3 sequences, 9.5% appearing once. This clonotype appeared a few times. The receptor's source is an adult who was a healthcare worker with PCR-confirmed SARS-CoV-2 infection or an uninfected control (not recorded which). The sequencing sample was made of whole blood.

CDR3 region: CAWSGVQLAEAFF. CDR3 nucleotides: TGTGCCTGGAGTGGGGTGCAATTGGCTGAAGCTTTCTTT. The chain carries TRBV30 and TRBJ1-1, with D unresolved. The CDR3 consists of 13 residues. CDR1 is GTSNPN and CDR2 is SVGIG in the germline V gene (reference sequence). Trimming stripped 1 base from V and 6 bases from J, with 12 bases between.